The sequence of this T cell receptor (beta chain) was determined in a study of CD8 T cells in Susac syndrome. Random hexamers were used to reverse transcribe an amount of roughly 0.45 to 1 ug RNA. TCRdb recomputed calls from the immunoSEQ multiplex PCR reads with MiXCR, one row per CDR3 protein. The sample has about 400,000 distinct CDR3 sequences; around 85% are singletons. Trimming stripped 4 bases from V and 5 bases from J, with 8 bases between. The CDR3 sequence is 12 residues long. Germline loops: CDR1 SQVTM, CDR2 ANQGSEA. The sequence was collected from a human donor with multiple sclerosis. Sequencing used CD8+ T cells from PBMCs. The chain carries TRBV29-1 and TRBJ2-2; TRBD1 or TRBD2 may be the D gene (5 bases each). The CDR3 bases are TGCAGCGTTGGAGGGGCTACCGGGGAGCTGTTTTTT. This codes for CSVGGATGELFF.